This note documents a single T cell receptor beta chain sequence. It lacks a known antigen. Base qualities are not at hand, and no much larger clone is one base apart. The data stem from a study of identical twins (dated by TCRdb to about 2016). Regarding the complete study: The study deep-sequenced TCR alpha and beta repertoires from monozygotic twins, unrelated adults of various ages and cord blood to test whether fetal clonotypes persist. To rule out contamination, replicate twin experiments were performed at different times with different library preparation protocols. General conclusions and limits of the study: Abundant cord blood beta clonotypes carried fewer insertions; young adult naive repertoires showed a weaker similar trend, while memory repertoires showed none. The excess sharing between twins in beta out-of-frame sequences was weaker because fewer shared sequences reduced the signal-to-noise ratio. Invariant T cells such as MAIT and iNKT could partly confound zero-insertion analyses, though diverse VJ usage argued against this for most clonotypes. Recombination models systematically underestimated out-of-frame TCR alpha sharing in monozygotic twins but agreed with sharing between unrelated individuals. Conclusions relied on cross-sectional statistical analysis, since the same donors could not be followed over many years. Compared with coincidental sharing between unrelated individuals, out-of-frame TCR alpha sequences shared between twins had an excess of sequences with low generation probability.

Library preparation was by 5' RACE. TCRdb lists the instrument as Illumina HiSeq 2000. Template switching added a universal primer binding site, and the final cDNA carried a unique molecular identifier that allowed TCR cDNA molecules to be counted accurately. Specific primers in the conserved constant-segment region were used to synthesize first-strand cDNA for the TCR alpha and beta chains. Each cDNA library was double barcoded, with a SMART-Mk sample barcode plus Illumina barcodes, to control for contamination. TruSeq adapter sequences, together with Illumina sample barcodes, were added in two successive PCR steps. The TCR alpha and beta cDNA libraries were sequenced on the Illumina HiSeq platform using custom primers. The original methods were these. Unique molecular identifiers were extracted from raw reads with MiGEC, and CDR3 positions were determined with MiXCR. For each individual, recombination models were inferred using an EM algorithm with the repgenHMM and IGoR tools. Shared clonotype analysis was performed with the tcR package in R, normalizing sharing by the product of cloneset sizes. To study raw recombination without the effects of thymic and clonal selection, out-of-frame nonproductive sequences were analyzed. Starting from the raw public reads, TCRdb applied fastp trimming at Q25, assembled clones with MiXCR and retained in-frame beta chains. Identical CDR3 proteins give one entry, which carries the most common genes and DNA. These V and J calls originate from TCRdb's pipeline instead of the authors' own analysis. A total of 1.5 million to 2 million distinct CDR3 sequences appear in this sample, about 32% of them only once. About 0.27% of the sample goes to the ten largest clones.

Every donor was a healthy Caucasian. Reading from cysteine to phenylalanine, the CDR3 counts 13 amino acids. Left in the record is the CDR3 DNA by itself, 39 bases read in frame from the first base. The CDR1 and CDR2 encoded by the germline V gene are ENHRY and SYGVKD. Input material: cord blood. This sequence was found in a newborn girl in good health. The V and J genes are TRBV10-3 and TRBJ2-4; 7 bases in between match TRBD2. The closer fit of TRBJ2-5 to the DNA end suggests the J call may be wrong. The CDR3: CAISQSGEETQYF. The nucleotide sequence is TGTGCCATCAGTCAAAGCGGGGAAGAGACCCAGTACTTC.